The next 4 T cell receptor beta chains were all read from a single sample in a study of T cells after yellow fever vaccination. TCRdb redid the calling of the 5' RACE reads with MiXCR, one entry per CDR3 protein. This table has some 560,000 distinct CDR3 sequences, roughly 19% appearing once. The sequencing here drew on PBMCs, taken 15 days after the yellow fever booster vaccination. These receptors were collected from a man under 40 who received the YFV17D yellow fever vaccine.

The gene calls are TRBV27 and TRBJ2-7, with a weak D call TRBD2 (6 bases). Trimming took off 6 bases at V and 2 bases at J, with 23 bases between the two ends. The CDR3 contains 17 residues. Germline CDR1 and CDR2: MNHEY and SMNVEV (reference sequence). As DNA, the CDR3 is TGTGCCAGCAGCCTTTATAGGGTGGGGAGGAGCACCTACGAGCAGTACTTC. Translation gives CASSLYRVGRSTYEQYF.

CDR3 amino acids: CASTTIVGQNTGELFF. The CDR3 bases are TGTGCCAGCACCACAATAGTCGGGCAGAACACCGGGGAGCTGTTTTTT. This chain joins TRBV7-2 and TRBJ2-2; D is undetermined. This CDR3 has 16 amino acids. CDR1 and CDR2 (germline): SGHTA, FQGNSA. Trimming shortened V by 7 bases and J by 1 base, and 16 bases separated the two germline ends.

The chain has TRBV7-9 and TRBJ1-4; D might be TRBD1 (5 bases). The CDR3 extends over 16 amino acids. Deletions cut 5 bases from V and 3 bases from J, with 16 bases between. CDR1 is SEHNR and CDR2 is FQNEAQ in the germline V gene (reference sequence). CDR3 bases: TGTGCCAGCAGCATCAACGGGGGGGTATCTAATGAAAAACTGTTTTTT. This gives the protein CASSINGGVSNEKLFF.

The V call is TRBV7-9, the J call TRBJ2-2; 9 positions agree with TRBD2. The CDR3 has 16 amino acids. CDR1 is SEHNR, CDR2 FQNEAQ, per germline (reference sequence). The V gene end was trimmed by 0 bases and the J gene end by 6 bases; junction bases not matched to a gene: 5. The CDR3 nucleotides are TGTGCCAGCAGCTTAGCGGCCGGGACTAGCCCCGGGGAGCTGTTTTTT. Its protein product is CASSLAAGTSPGELFF.